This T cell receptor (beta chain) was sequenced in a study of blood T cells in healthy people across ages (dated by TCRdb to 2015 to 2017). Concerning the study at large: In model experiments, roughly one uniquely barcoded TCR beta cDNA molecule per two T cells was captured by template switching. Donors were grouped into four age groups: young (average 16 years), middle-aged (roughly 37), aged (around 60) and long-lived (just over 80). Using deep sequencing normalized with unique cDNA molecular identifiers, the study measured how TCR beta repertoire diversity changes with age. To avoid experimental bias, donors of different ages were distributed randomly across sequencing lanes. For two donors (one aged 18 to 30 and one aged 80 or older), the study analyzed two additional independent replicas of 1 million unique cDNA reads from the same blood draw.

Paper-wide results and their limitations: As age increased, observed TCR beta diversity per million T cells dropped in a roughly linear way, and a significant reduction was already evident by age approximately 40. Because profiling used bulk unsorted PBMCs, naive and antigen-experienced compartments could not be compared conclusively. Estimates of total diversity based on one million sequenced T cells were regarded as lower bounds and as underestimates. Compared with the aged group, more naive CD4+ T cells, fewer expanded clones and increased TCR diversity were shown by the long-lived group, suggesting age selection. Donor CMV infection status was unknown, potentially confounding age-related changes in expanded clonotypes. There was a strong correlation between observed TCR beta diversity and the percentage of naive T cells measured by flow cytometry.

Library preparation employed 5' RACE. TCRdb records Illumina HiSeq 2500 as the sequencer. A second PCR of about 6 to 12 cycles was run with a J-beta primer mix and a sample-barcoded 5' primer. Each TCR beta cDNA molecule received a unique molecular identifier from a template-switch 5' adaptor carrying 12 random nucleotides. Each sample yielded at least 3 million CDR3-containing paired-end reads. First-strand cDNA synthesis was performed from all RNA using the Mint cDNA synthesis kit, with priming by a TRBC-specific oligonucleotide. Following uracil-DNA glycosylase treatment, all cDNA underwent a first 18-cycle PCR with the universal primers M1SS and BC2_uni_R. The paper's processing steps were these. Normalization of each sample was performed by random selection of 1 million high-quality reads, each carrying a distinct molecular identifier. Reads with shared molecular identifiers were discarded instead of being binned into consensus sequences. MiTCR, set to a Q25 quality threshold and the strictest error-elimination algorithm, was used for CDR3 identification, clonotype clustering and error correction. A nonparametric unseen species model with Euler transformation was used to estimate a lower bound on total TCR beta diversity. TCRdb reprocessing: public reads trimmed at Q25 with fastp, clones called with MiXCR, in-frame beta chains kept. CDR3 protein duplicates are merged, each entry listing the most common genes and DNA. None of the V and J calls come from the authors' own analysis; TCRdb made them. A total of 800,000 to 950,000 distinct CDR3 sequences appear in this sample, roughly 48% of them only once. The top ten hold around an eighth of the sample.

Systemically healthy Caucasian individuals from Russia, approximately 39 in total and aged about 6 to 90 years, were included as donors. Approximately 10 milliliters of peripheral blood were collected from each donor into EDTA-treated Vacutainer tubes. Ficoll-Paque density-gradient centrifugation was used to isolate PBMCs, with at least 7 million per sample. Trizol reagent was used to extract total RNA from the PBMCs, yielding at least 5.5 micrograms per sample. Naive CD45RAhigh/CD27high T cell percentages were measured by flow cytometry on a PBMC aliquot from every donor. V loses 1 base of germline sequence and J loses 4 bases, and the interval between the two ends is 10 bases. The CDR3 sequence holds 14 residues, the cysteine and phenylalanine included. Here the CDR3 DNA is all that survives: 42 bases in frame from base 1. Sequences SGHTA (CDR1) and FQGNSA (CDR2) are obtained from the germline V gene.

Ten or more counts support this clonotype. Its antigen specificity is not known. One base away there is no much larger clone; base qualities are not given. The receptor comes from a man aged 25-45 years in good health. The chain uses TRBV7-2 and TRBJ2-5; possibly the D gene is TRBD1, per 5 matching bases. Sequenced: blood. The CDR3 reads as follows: CASSLDQGAETQYF. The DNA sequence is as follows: TGTGCCAGCAGCTTAGACCAGGGTGCAGAGACCCAGTACTTC.